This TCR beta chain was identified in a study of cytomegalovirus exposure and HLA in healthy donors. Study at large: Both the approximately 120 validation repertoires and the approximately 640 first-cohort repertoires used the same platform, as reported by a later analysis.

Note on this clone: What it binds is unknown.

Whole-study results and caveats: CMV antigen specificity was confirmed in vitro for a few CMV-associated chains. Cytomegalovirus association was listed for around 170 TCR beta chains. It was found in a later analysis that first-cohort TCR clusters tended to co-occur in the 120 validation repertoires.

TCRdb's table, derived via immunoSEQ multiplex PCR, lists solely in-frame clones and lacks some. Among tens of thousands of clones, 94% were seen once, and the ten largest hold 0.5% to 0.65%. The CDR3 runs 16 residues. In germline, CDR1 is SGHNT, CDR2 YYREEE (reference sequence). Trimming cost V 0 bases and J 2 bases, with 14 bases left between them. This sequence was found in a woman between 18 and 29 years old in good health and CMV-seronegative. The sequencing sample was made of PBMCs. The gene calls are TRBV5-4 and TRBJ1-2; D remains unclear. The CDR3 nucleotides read TGTGCCAGCAGCTTGGCCGACGAGCCGGGAAACTATGGCTACACCTTC. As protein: CASSLADEPGNYGYTF.